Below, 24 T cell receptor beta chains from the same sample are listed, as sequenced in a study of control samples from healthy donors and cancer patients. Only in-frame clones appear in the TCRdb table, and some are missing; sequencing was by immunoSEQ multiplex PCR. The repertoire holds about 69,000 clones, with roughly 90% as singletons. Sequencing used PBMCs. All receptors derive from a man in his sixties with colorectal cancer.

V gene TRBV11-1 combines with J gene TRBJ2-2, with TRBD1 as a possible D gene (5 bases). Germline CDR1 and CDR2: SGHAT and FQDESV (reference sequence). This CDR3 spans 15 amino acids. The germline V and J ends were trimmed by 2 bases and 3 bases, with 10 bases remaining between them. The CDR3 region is CASSLTDTDTGELFF. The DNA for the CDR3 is TGTGCCAGCAGCTTAACGGACACCGACACCGGGGAGCTGTTTTTT.

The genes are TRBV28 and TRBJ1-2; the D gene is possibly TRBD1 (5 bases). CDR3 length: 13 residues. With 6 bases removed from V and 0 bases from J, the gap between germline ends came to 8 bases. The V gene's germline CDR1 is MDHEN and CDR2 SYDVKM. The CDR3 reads CASRTGANYGYTF. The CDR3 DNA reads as TGTGCCAGCAGGACGGGGGCTAACTATGGCTACACCTTC.

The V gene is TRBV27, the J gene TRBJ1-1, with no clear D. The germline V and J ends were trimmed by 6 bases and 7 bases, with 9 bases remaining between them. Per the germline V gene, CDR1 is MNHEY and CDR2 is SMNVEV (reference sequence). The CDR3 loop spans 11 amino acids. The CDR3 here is CASSKGVEAFF. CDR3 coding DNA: TGTGCCAGCAGCAAGGGCGTTGAAGCTTTCTTT.

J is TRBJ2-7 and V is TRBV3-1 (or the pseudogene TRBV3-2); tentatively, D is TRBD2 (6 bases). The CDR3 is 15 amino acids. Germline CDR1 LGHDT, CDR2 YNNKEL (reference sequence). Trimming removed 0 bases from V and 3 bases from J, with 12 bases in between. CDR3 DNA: TGTGCCAGCAGCCAAGAGGGAGGAGGGAACTACGAGCAGTACTTC. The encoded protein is CASSQEGGGNYEQYF.

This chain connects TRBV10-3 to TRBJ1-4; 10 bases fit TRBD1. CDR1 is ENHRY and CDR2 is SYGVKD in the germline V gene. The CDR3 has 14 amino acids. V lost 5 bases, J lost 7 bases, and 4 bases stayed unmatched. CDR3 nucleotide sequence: TGTGCCATCAGTTCGGACAGGGGGACTGAAAAACTGTTTTTT. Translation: CAISSDRGTEKLFF.

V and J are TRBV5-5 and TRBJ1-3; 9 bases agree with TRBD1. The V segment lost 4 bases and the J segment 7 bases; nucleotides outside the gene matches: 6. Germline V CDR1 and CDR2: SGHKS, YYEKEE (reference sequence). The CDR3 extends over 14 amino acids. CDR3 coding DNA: TGTGCCAGCAGCCAACAGGGGGCGCGGAACACCATATATTTT. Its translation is CASSQQGARNTIYF. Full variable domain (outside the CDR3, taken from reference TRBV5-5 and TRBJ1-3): DAGVTQSPTHLIKTRGQQVTLRCSPISGHKSVSWYQQVLGQGPQFIFQYYEKEERGRGNFPDRFSARQFPNYSSELNVNALLLGDSALYLCASSQQGARNTIYFGEGSWLTVV.

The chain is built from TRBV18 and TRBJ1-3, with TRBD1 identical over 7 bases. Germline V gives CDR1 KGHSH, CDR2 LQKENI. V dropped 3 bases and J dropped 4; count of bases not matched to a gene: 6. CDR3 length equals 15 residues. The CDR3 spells CASSPTGASGNTIYF. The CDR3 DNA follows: TGTGCCAGCTCACCCACAGGGGCGTCAGGAAACACCATATATTTT.

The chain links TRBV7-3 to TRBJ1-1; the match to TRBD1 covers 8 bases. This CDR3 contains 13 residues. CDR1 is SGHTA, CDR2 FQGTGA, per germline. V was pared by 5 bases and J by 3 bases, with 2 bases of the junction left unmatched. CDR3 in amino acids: CASSQDRDTEAFF. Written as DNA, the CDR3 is TGTGCCAGCAGCCAGGACAGGGACACTGAAGCTTTCTTT.

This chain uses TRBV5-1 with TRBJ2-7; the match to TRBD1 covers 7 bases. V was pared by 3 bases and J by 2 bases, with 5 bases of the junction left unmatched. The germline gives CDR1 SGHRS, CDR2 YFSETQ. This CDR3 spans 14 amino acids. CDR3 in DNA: TGCGCCAGCAGCTCGGGACAGTCTCCCTACGAGCAGTACTTC. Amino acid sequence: CASSSGQSPYEQYF.

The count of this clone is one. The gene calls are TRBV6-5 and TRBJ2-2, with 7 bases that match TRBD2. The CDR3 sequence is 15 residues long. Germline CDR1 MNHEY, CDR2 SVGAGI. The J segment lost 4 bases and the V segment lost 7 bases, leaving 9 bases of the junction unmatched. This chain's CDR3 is CASTERGGVTGELFF. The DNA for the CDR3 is TGTGCCAGCACCGAGAGGGGAGGGGTCACCGGGGAGCTGTTTTTT.

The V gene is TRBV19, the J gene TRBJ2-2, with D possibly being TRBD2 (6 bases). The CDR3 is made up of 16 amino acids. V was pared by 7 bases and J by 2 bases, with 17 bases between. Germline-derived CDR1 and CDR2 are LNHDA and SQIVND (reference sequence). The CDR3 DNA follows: TGTGCCAGTATCGAGTCGGGGAGGTCTAACACCGGGGAGCTGTTTTTT. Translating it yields CASIESGRSNTGELFF.

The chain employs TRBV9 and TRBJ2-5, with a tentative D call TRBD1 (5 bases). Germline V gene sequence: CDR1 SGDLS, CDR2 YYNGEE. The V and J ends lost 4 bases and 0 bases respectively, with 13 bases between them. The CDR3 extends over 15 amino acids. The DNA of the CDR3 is TGTGCCAGCAGCCCAGCCGAACAGGACCAAGAGACCCAGTACTTC. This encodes CASSPAEQDQETQYF.

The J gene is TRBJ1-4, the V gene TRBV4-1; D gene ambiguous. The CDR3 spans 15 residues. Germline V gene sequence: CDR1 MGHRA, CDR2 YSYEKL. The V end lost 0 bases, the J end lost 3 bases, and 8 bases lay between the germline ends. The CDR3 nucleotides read TGCGCCAGCAGCCAAGATTCGGGGTCTAATGAAAAACTGTTTTTT. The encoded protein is CASSQDSGSNEKLFF.

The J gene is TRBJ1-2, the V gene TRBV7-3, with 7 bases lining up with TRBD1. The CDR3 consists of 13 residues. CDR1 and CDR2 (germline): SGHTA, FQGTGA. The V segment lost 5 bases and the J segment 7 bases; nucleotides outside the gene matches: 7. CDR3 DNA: TGTGCCAGCAGCACCCGACAGGGTTCTGGCTACACCTTC. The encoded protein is CASSTRQGSGYTF.

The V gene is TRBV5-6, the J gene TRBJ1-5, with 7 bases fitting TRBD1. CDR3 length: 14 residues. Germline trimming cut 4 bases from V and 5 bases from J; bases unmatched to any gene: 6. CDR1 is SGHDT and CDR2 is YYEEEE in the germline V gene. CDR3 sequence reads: CASSQYTGDQPQHF. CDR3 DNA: TGTGCCAGCAGCCAATATACAGGGGATCAGCCCCAGCATTTT. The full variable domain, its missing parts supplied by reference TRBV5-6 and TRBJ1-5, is DAGVTQSPTHLIKTRGQQVTLRCSPKSGHDTVSWYQQALGQGPQFIFQYYEEEERQRGNFPDRFSGHQFPNYSSELNVNALLLGDSALYLCASSQYTGDQPQHFGDGTRLSIL.

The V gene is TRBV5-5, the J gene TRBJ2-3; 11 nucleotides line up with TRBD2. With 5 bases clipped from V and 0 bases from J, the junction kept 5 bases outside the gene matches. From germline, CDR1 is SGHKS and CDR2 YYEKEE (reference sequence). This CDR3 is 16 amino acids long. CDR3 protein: CASSTGLADSTDTQYF. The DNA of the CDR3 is TGTGCCAGCAGTACGGGACTAGCGGACAGCACAGATACGCAGTATTTT.

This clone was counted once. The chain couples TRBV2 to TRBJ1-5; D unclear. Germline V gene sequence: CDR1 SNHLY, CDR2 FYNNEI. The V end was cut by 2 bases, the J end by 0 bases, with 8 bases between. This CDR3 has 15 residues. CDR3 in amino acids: CASSERWYSNQPQHF. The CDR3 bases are TGTGCCAGCAGTGAACGGTGGTATAGCAATCAGCCCCAGCATTTT.

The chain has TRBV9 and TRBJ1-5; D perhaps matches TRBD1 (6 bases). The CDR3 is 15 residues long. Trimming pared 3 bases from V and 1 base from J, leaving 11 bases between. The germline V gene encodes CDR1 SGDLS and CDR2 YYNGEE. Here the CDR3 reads CASSEQGGSNQPQHF. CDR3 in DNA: TGTGCCAGCAGCGAACAGGGAGGAAGCAATCAGCCCCAGCATTTT.

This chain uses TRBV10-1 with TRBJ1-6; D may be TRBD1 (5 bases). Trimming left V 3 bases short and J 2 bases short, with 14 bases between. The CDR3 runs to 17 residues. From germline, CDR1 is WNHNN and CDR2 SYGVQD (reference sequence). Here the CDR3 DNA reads TGCGCCAGCAGTGACCCGGGACCTCCAACCTATAATTCACCCCTCCACTTT. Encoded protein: CASSDPGPPTYNSPLHF.

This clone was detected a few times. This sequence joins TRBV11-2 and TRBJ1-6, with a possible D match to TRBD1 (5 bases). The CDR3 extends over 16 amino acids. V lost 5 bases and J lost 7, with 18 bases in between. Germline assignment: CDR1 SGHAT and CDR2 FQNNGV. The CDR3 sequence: CASSHNNRRGNSPLHF. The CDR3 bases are TGTGCCAGCAGCCATAACAACAGGCGGGGCAATTCACCCCTCCACTTT.

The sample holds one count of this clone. CDR3 in amino acids: CASSPRGFGGYTF. CDR3 DNA sequence: TGTGCCAGCTCACCAAGAGGGTTCGGTGGCTACACCTTC. The rearrangement uses TRBV18 and TRBJ1-2; D is unresolved. Trimming shortened V by 2 bases and J by 7 bases, and 11 bases separated the two germline ends. Germline V gene sequence: CDR1 KGHSH, CDR2 LQKENI. This CDR3 contains 13 residues.

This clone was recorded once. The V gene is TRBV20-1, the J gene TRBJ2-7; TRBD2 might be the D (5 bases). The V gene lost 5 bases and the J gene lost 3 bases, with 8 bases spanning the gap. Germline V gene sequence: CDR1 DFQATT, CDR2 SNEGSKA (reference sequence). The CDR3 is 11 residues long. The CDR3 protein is CSAGSNYEQYF. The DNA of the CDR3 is TGCAGTGCTGGGAGTAACTACGAGCAGTACTTC.

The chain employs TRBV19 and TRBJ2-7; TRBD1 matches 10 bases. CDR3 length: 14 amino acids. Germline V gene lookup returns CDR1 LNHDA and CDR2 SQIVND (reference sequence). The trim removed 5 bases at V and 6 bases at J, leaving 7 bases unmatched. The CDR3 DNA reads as TGTGCCAGTAGTGTATACCGGGACAGGGGCGAGCAGTACTTC. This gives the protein CASSVYRDRGEQYF.

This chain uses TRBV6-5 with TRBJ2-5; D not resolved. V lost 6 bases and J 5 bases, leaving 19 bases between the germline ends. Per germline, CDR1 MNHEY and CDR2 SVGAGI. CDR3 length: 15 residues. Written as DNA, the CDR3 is TGTGCCAGCAGCTCGCCCGCGGACCGGCAGGAGACCCAGTACTTC. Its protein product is CASSSPADRQETQYF.